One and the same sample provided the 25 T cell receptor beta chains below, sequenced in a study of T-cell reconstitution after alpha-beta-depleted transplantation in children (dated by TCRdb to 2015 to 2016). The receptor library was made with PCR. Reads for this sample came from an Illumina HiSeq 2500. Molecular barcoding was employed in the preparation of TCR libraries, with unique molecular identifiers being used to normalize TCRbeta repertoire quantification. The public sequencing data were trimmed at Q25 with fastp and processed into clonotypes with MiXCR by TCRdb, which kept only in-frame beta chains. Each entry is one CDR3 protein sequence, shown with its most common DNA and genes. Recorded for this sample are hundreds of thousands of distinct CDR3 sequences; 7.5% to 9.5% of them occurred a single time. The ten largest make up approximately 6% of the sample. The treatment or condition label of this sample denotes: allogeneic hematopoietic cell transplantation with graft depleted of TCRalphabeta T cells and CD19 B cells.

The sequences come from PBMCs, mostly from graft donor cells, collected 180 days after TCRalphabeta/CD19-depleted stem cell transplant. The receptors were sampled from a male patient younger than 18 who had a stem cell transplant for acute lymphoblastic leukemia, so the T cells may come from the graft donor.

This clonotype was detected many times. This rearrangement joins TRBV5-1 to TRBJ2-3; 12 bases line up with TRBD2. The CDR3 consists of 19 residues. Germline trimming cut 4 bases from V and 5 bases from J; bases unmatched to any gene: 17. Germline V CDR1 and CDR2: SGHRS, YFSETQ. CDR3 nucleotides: TGCGCCAGCAGCCACACCGTTCTAGCGGGAGGGTTGGTAGGAGATACGCAGTATTTT. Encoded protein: CASSHTVLAGGLVGDTQYF.

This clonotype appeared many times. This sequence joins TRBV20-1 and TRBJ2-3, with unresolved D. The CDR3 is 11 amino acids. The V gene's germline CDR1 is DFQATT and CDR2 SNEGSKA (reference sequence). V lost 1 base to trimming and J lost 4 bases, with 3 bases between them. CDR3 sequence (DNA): TGCAGTGCTAGAGCCCCAGATACGCAGTATTTT. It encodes CSARAPDTQYF.

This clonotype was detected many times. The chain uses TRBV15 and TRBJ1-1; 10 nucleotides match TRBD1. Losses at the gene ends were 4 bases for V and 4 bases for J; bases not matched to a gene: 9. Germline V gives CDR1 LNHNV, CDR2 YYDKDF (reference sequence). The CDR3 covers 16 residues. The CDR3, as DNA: TGTGCCACCAGCAAAGACGGACAGGGGGGAGGCACTGAAGCTTTCTTT. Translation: CATSKDGQGGGTEAFF.

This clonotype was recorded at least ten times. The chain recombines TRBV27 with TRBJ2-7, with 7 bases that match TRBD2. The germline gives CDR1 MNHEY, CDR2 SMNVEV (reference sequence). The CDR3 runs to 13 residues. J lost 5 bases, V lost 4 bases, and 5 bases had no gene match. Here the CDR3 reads CASSSGLGDEQYF. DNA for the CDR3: TGTGCCAGCAGTTCAGGACTAGGGGACGAGCAGTACTTC.

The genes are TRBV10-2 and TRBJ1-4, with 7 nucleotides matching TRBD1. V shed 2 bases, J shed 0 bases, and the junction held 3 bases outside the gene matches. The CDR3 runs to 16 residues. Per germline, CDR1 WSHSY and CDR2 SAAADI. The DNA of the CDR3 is TGCGCCAGCAGTGAGAGGGGGCGTGCAACTAATGAAAAACTGTTTTTT. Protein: CASSERGRATNEKLFF.

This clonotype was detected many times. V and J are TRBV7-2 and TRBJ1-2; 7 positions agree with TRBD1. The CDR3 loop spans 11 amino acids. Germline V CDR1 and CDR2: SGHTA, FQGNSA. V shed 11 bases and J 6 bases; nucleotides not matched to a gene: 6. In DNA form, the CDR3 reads TGTGCCGTCGCCGGGACAGATGGCTACACCTTC. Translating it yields CAVAGTDGYTF. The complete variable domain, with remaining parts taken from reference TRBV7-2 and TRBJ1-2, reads GAGVSQSPSNKVTEKGKDVELRCDPISGHTALYWYRQSLGQGLEFLIYFQGNSAPDKSGLPSDRFSAERTGGSVSTLTIQRTQQEDSAVYLCAVAGTDGYTFGSGTRLTVV.

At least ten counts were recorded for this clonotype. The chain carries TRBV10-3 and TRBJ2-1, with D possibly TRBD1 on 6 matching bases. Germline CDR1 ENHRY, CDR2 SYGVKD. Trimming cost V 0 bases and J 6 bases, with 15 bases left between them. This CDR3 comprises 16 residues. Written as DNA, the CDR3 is TGTGCCATCAGTGAGTCCTTGGGGGCAGCCCGCAATGAGCAGTTCTTC. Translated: CAISESLGAARNEQFF.

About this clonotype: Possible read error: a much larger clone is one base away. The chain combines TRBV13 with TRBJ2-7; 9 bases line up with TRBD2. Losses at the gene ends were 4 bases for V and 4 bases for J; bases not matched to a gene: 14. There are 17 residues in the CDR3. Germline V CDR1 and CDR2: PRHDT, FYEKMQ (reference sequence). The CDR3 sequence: CASSSSAAGGPWYEQYF. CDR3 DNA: TGTGCCAGCAGCTCCTCAGCGGCGGGAGGGCCGTGGTACGAGCAGTACTTC.

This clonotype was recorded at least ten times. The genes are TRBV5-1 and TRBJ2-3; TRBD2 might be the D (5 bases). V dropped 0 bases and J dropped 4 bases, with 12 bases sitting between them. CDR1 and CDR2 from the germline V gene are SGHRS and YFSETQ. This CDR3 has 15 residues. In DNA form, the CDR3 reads TGCGCCAGCAGCTTGGTGGCTAGCCGATCAGATACGCAGTATTTT. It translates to CASSLVASRSDTQYF. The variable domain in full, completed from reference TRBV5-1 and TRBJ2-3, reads KAGVTQTPRYLIKTRGQQVTLSCSPISGHRSVSWYQQTPGQGLQFLFEYFSETQRNKGNFPGRFSGRQFSNSRSEMNVSTLELGDSALYLCASSLVASRSDTQYFGPGTRLTVL.

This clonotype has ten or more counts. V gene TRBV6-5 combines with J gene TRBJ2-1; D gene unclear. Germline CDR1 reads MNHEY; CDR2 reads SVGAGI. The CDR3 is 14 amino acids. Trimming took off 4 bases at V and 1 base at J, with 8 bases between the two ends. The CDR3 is CASSSRRSYNEQFF. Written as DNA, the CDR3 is TGTGCCAGCAGTTCCCGAAGATCCTACAATGAGCAGTTCTTC.

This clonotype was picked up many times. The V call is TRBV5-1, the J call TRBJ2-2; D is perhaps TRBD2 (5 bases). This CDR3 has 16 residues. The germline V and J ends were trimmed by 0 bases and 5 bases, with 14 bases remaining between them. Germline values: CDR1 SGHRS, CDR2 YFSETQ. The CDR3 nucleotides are TGCGCCAGCAGCTTGGAAGGTTTCCGCGGGACCGGGGAGCTGTTTTTT. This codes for CASSLEGFRGTGELFF.

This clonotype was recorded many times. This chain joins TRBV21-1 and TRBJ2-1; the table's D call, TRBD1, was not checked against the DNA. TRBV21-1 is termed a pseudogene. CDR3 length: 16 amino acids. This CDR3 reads CASSPITGTGHNEQFF. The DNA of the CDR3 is TGTGCCAGCAGCCCTATCACAGGGACTGGGCACAATGAGCAGTTCTTC.

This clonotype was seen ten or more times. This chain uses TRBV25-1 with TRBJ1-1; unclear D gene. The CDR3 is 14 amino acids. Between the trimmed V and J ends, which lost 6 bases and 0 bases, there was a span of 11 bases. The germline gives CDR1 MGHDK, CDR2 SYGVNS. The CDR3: CASRDRMMNTEAFF. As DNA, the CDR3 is TGTGCCAGCAGGGACCGAATGATGAACACTGAAGCTTTCTTT.

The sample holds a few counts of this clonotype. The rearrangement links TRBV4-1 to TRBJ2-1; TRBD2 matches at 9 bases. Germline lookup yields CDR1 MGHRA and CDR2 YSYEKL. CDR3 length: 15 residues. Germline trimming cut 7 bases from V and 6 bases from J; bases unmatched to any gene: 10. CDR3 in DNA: TGCGCCAGCATTTCCTCTAGCGGGAAAGGCAATGAGCAGTTCTTC. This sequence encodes CASISSSGKGNEQFF.

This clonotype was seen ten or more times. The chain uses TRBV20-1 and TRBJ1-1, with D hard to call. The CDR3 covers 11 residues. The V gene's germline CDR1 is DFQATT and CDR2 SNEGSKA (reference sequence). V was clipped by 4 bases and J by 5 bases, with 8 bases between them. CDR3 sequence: CSAKWPTEAFF. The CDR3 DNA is TGCAGTGCTAAGTGGCCTACTGAAGCTTTCTTT.

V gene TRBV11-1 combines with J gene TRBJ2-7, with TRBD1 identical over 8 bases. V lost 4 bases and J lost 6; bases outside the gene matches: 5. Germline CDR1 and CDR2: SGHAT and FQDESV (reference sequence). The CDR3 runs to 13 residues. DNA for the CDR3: TGTGCCAGCAGCTCGGACAGGGAATCCGAGCAGTACTTC. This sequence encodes CASSSDRESEQYF.

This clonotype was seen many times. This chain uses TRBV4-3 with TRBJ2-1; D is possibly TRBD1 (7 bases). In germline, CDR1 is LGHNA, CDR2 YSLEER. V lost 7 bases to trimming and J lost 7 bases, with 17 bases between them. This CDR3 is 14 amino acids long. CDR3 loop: CASTSGGRKNEQFF. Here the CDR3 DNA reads TGCGCCAGCACGTCAGGGGGGCGGAAAAATGAGCAGTTCTTC.

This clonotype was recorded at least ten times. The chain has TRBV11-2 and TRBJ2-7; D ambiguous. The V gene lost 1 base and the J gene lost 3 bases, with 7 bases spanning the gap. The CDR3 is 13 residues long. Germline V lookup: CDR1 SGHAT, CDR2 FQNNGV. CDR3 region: CASSLVWGYEQYF. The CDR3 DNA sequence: TGTGCCAGCAGCTTAGTTTGGGGCTACGAGCAGTACTTC.

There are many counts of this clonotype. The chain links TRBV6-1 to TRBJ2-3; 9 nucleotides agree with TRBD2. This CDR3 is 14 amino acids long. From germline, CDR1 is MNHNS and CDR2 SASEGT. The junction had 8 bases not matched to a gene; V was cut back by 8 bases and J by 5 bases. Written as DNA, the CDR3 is TGTGCCAGCCGACGGGGCGGGGGGGTAGATACGCAGTATTTT. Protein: CASRRGGGVDTQYF.

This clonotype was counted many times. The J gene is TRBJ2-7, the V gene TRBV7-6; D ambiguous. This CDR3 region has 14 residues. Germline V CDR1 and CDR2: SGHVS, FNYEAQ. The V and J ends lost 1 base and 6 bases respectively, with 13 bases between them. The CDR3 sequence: CASSLVRARCEQYF. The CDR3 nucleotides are TGTGCCAGCAGCTTAGTTAGGGCCCGCTGCGAGCAGTACTTC.

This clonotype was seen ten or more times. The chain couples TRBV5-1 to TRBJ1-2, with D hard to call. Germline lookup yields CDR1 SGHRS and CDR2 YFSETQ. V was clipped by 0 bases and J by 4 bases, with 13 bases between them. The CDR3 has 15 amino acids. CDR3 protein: CASSLAGEGLYGYTF. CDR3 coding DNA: TGCGCCAGCAGCTTGGCTGGGGAGGGCCTCTATGGCTACACCTTC. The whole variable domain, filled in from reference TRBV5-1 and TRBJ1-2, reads KAGVTQTPRYLIKTRGQQVTLSCSPISGHRSVSWYQQTPGQGLQFLFEYFSETQRNKGNFPGRFSGRQFSNSRSEMNVSTLELGDSALYLCASSLAGEGLYGYTFGSGTRLTVV.

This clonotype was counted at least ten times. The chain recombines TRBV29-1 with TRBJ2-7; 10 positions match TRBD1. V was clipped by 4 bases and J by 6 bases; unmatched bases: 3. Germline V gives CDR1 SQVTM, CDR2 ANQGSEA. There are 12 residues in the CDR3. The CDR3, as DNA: TGCAGCGTTGTGGGACAGGGGAGCGAGCAGTACTTC. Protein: CSVVGQGSEQYF.

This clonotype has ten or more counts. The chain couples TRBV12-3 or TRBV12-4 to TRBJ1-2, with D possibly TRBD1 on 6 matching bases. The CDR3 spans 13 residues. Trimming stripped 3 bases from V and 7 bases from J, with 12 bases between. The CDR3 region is CASSFWGLSGYTF. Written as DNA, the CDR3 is TGTGCCAGCAGTTTCTGGGGGCTAAGTGGCTACACCTTC.

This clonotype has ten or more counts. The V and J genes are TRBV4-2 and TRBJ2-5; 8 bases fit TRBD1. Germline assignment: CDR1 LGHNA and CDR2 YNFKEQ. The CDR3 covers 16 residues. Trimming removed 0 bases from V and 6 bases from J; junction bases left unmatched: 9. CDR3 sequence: CASSQESGGLGKTQYF. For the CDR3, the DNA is TGTGCCAGCAGCCAAGAATCAGGGGGCTTAGGGAAGACCCAGTACTTC.

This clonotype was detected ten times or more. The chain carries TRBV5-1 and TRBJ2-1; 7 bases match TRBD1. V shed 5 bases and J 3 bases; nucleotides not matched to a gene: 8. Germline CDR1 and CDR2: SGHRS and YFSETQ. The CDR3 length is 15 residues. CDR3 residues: CASSLDRALYNEQFF. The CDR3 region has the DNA TGCGCCAGCAGTCTAGACAGGGCCCTCTACAATGAGCAGTTCTTC.